These T cell receptor beta chains were read from a single sample in a study of T cells in localized non-small cell lung cancer. Libraries were prepared by immunoSEQ multiplex PCR; TCRdb keeps only in-frame clonotypes and omits some of them. In the table there are 1,500 to 2,000 clones, 26% of which are singletons. This specimen consisted of normal lung tissue next to the tumor, obtained before any cancer treatment. The source of these receptors is a woman between 35 and 75 years old with stage I lung adenocarcinoma. Both conserved end residues are part of each CDR3. Each record gives: D gene, V gene, J gene, clone size, CDR3 DNA, CDR3 protein. D genes are given only for firm matches. Some rows have no size entry. The others give once, few or many, or a class for an expanded clone.

D gene: NA
V gene: TRBV11-3
J gene: TRBJ1-6
clone size: NA
CDR3 DNA: TGTGCCAGCAGCGGTGGGACCCCTAATTCACCCCTCCACTTT
CDR3 protein: CASSGGTPNSPLHF

D gene: TRBD2
V gene: TRBV11-3
J gene: TRBJ2-7
clone size: medium-sized
CDR3 DNA: TGTGCCAGCAGCTTAAATCCAGCGGGGATCTACGAGCAGTACTTC
CDR3 protein: CASSLNPAGIYEQYF

D gene: NA
V gene: TRBV6-1
J gene: TRBJ2-1
clone size: few
CDR3 DNA: TGTGCCAGCAGTGAAGCGCACTGGAATGAGCAGTTCTTC
CDR3 protein: CASSEAHWNEQFF

D gene: TRBD1
V gene: TRBV11-3
J gene: TRBJ2-2
clone size: medium-sized
CDR3 DNA: TGTGCCAGCAGTGCCCGGACAGGGAACACCGGGGAGCTGTTTTTT
CDR3 protein: CASSARTGNTGELFF

D gene: TRBD1
V gene: TRBV11-3
J gene: TRBJ2-7
clone size: medium-sized
CDR3 DNA: TGTGCCAGCAGCTTCCGACAGGGGGGGAACGAGCAGTACTTC
CDR3 protein: CASSFRQGGNEQYF

D gene: NA
V gene: TRBV11-3
J gene: TRBJ2-3
clone size: few
CDR3 DNA: TGTGCCAGCAGCTCCCCCAGGGGGCGGGAGTTCGCAGATACGCAGTATTTT
CDR3 protein: CASSSPRGREFADTQYF

D gene: NA
V gene: TRBV15
J gene: TRBJ1-4
clone size: NA
CDR3 DNA: TGTGCCACCAGCGTAGGACTGCCGGGGCAGGGTGAAAAACTGTTTTTT
CDR3 protein: CATSVGLPGQGEKLFF

D gene: NA
V gene: TRBV10-3
J gene: TRBJ2-7
clone size: few
CDR3 DNA: TGTGCCAGCAGGGAGGAGGGGGCAAGCGCGAAGCAGTACTTC
CDR3 protein: CASREEGASAKQYF

D gene: NA
V gene: TRBV19
J gene: TRBJ2-1
clone size: few
CDR3 DNA: TGTGCCAGTAGGTCCAAACAGGTGAACTACAATGAGCAGTTCTTC
CDR3 protein: CASRSKQVNYNEQFF

D gene: TRBD2
V gene: TRBV29-1
J gene: TRBJ2-1
clone size: NA
CDR3 DNA: TGCAGCGCGACCGGACTAGCGGGGGTCCCCGAGCAGTTCTTC
CDR3 protein: CSATGLAGVPEQFF

D gene: TRBD1
V gene: TRBV28
J gene: TRBJ2-2
clone size: large
CDR3 DNA: TGTGCCAGCAGAGGGGGGCAGGGGGCGTCCGGGGAGCTGTTTTTT
CDR3 protein: CASRGGQGASGELFF

D gene: NA
V gene: TRBV28
J gene: TRBJ2-3
clone size: NA
CDR3 DNA: TGTGCCAGCAGTTTACCTAGCCAGCTCACAGATACGCAGTATTTT
CDR3 protein: CASSLPSQLTDTQYF